This entry describes one TCR beta chain. Its antigen remains unidentified. It was second doses at about 4 or about 12 weeks that were pooled. Here immunoSEQ multiplex PCR was the method, and the copy in TCRdb shows in-frame clones only, minus some. The sample shows more than 80,000 clones, roughly 92% of them seen only once. The V gene lost 0 bases and the J gene lost 3 bases, with 15 bases spanning the gap. This CDR3 is 16 amino acids long. Germline lookup yields CDR1 LGHNA and CDR2 YSLEER. The data were taken from a study of T cell responses to AZD1222 COVID-19 vaccine. Study-level findings and limits: Baseline antibody screening turned up just a handful of seropositive AZD1222 recipients. At 160-218 and 743-854, vaccine-associated CD4 TCRs were dominant, and they spanned spike. Most donors were white British, females outnumbered males, and clonal diversity was possibly underestimated.

The sample consisted of peripheral blood, taken 28 days after the second AZD1222 dose. V usage is TRBV4-3 and J usage is TRBJ2-7, with D maybe TRBD1 (6 bases). This clonotype was obtained from an adult who received the AZD1222 COVID-19 vaccine. The DNA for the CDR3 is TGCGCCAGCAGCCAAGAGCAGGGGTACCCCCTCTACGAGCAGTACTTC. Encoded protein: CASSQEQGYPLYEQYF.